This T cell receptor (beta chain) was obtained from a study of beta chain features in type 1 diabetes. In regard to this clone: Other nucleotide sequences in the sample specify the same CDR3.

cDNA synthesis used the whole RNA isolate, giving expressed TCRB sequences. Profiled with immunoSEQ multiplex PCR; TCRdb holds only in-frame clones, not every one. The table includes hundreds of thousands of clones, around 16% detected once. The germline V gene encodes CDR1 SGHTA and CDR2 FQGTGA. V lost 0 bases and J 5 bases, leaving 10 bases between the germline ends. The CDR3 spans 14 residues. V gene TRBV7-3 combines with J gene TRBJ1-1; no definite D call. Sequencing used naive CD4+ T cells from blood. The receptor was isolated from a man aged 18 to 29 in good health. The CDR3 region is CASSLTGGRTEAFF. CDR3 coding DNA: TGTGCCAGCAGCTTAACGGGAGGTCGGACTGAAGCTTTCTTT.